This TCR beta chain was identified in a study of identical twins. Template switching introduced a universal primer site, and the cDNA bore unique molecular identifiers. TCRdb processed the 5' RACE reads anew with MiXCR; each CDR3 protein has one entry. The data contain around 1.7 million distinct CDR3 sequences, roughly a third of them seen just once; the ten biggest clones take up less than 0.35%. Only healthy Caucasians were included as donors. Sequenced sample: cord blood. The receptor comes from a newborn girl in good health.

The CDR3 reads CASSSTGYRYNEQFF. CDR3 sequence (DNA): TGTGCCAGCAGCTCCACAGGGTATCGGTACAATGAGCAGTTCTTC. The chain recombines TRBV7-2 with TRBJ2-1; possibly TRBD1 for D (6 bases). The CDR3 is made up of 15 amino acids. Trimming cost V 4 bases and J 4 bases, with 14 bases left between them. Looked up from germline, CDR1 is SGHTA and CDR2 is FQGNSA.